These 27 T cell receptor beta chains share one sample of origin, sequenced in a study of T cells in Graves' hyperthyroidism and ophthalmopathy (dated by TCRdb to the late 2010s). The library was made by multiplex PCR. This sample was sequenced with an Illumina HiSeq 2000. The TCR beta CDR3 regions were amplified from the RNA transcripts. For the first round of RT-PCR on the TCR CDR3, the HTBI primer set was used together with the Qiagen OneStep RT-PCR kit. In TCRdb, the public reads were trimmed at Q25 with fastp and aligned with MiXCR, with productive beta chains retained. CDR3 protein duplicates are merged, each entry listing the most common genes and DNA. This sample is represented by some 350,000 distinct CDR3 sequences; over 12% of them were singletons. The top ten constitute roughly a fifth of the sample. The sample comprised blood. The source is a woman aged 55-70 years with Graves' ophthalmopathy.

This clonotype has a count of ten or more. V is TRBV28 and J is TRBJ2-5; TRBD1 agrees at 9 bases. Trimming removed 6 bases from V and 4 bases from J; junction bases left unmatched: 6. CDR3 length: 14 residues. Germline-derived CDR1 and CDR2 are MDHEN and SYDVKM. The CDR3 is CASRNRGPVETQYF. CDR3 DNA sequence: TGTGCCAGCAGAAACAGGGGGCCGGTAGAGACCCAGTACTTC.

This clonotype was seen at least ten times. The chain is built from TRBV6-1 and TRBJ2-3; D possibly matches TRBD1 or TRBD2 (5 bases each). Trimming pared 5 bases from V and 4 bases from J, leaving 10 bases between. Germline loops: CDR1 MNHNS, CDR2 SASEGT. The CDR3 is 13 amino acids. For the CDR3, the DNA is TGTGCCAGCAGTTATGGGGGATCAGATACGCAGTATTTT. Amino acid sequence: CASSYGGSDTQYF.

This chain connects TRBV19 to TRBJ2-7, with 8 nucleotides matching TRBD1. The germline V gene encodes CDR1 LNHDA and CDR2 SQIVND (reference sequence). The CDR3 loop spans 17 amino acids. The V gene end was trimmed by 4 bases and the J gene end by 0 bases; junction bases not matched to a gene: 11. CDR3 nucleotides: TGTGCCAGTAGTAGCGCCGGACAGGGAGGAGGCTCCTACGAGCAGTACTTC. Its translation: CASSSAGQGGGSYEQYF.

The V and J genes are TRBV6-1 and TRBJ2-7, with TRBD2 matching 7 bases. Trimming took 7 bases from V and 6 from J; bases not matched to a gene: 15. The CDR3 length is 15 residues. Germline V gives CDR1 MNHNS, CDR2 SASEGT. The CDR3 spells CASTPTPGLRGEQYF. CDR3 coding DNA: TGTGCCAGCACTCCTACCCCGGGACTACGCGGCGAGCAGTACTTC.

V gene TRBV27 combines with J gene TRBJ1-2, with a possible D match to TRBD1 (5 bases). V lost 6 bases, J lost 2 bases, and 13 bases lay in between. In germline, CDR1 is MNHEY, CDR2 SMNVEV (reference sequence). This CDR3 spans 14 amino acids. CDR3 in DNA: TGTGCCAGCAGCTTCGGGACTTCGAACTATGGCTACACCTTC. Its translation: CASSFGTSNYGYTF.

This clonotype has a single count. With a much larger clone just one base away, this may be a read error. The gene calls are TRBV11-2 and TRBJ1-5, with TRBD1 as a possible D gene (5 bases). The CDR3 runs to 13 residues. Germline V CDR1 and CDR2: SGHAT, FQNNGV. The DNA for the CDR3 is TGTGCCAGCAGCTTGGGGCGGGATCAGCTCCAGCATTTT. Translation: CASSLGRDQLQHF.

This clonotype has ten or more counts. V usage is TRBV3-1 and J usage is TRBJ2-1; 8 bases are shared with TRBD2. Trimming at V came to 2 bases and at J to 4 bases, leaving 4 bases not matched to a gene. Germline V gives CDR1 LGHDT, CDR2 YNNKEL (reference sequence). There are 15 residues in the CDR3. The CDR3 sequence is CASSQRSGSYNEQFF. The CDR3 DNA reads as TGTGCCAGCAGCCAACGGAGCGGGAGTTACAATGAGCAGTTCTTC.

Many counts were recorded for this clonotype. V and J are TRBV12-3 or TRBV12-4 and TRBJ2-3; D uncertain. The V and J ends lost 7 bases and 1 base respectively, with 9 bases between them. The CDR3 runs to 13 residues. The chain's CDR3 is CASNLPGTDTQYF. As DNA, the CDR3 is TGTGCCAGCAATTTGCCCGGCACAGATACGCAGTATTTT.

This clonotype was observed a few times. This chain joins TRBV6-1 and TRBJ1-2; a weak D match, TRBD1 (5 bases). V gave up 5 bases and J gave up 4 bases, with 11 bases separating them. The CDR3 totals 13 residues. Per germline, CDR1 MNHNS and CDR2 SASEGT. Written as DNA, the CDR3 is TGTGCCAGCAGTCCAGGGAAGGGCTATGGCTACACCTTC. Translating it yields CASSPGKGYGYTF.

At least ten counts were recorded for this clonotype. The genes are TRBV10-2 and TRBJ2-3; D gene uncertain. The V gene lost 6 bases and the J gene lost 2 bases, with 6 bases spanning the gap. CDR1 and CDR2 (germline): WSHSY, SAAADI. The CDR3 contains 12 residues. The CDR3 here is CASRPATDTQYF. The DNA of the CDR3 is TGCGCCAGCAGGCCAGCCACAGATACGCAGTATTTT.

This clonotype has a count of ten or more. V usage is TRBV28 and J usage is TRBJ2-3; 7 bases are shared with TRBD1. The CDR3 loop spans 14 amino acids. Germline V lookup: CDR1 MDHEN, CDR2 SYDVKM. The J segment lost 0 bases and the V segment lost 10 bases, leaving 7 bases of the junction unmatched. The CDR3 spells CAIRQGTSTDTQYF. In nucleotides, the CDR3 is TGTGCCATACGACAGGGCACTAGCACAGATACGCAGTATTTT.

This clonotype was seen a handful of times. This chain links TRBV20-1 with TRBJ2-3; 11 bases are a match to TRBD2. CDR1 is DFQATT and CDR2 is SNEGSKA in the germline V gene (reference sequence). This CDR3 region has 15 residues. V shed 4 bases, J shed 4 bases, and the junction held 7 bases outside the gene matches. CDR3 protein: CSAKSSGRRADTQYF. The CDR3 DNA sequence: TGCAGTGCTAAATCTAGCGGGAGGCGGGCAGATACGCAGTATTTT.

V usage is TRBV20-1 and J usage is TRBJ2-1; TRBD1 agrees at 8 bases. The V segment lost 2 bases and the J segment 9 bases; nucleotides outside the gene matches: 9. The CDR3 sequence is 14 residues long. Germline V gene lookup returns CDR1 DFQATT and CDR2 SNEGSKA (reference sequence). As DNA, the CDR3 is TGCAGTGCTAGACTGGACAGGGTGGGGGGTGAGCAGTTCTTC. It yields the protein CSARLDRVGGEQFF.

This clonotype was counted ten times or more. The chain combines TRBV20-1 with TRBJ2-7; maybe TRBD2 (5 bases). The length of the CDR3 is 11 residues. CDR1 is DFQATT, CDR2 SNEGSKA, per germline (reference sequence). V gave up 3 bases and J gave up 5 bases, with 8 bases separating them. CDR3 DNA: TGCAGTGCTAGCCCTAGCAACGAGCAGTACTTC. Translating gives CSASPSNEQYF.

V and J are TRBV12-3 or TRBV12-4 and TRBJ1-1; 8 nucleotides match TRBD1. The CDR3 has 14 amino acids. The V segment lost 6 bases and the J segment 5 bases; nucleotides outside the gene matches: 8. The CDR3 loop is CASSDRGSWTEAFF. CDR3 DNA sequence: TGTGCCAGCAGCGACAGGGGAAGTTGGACTGAAGCTTTCTTT.

This clonotype has only a few counts. V usage is TRBV15 and J usage is TRBJ1-1, with D tentatively TRBD1 (6 bases). V was cut by 3 bases and J by 11 bases, with 22 bases left in between. The CDR3 covers 15 residues. Per the germline V gene, CDR1 is LNHNV and CDR2 is YYDKDF (reference sequence). This CDR3 reads CATSRTRGTTMGAFF. DNA for the CDR3: TGTGCCACCAGCAGGACCAGGGGAACTACTATGGGCGCTTTCTTT.

This clonotype was seen many times. This sequence joins TRBV5-1 and TRBJ2-7; possible D gene TRBD1, 5 bases. Looked up from germline, CDR1 is SGHRS and CDR2 is YFSETQ. Deletions cut 0 bases from V and 4 bases from J, with 8 bases between. This CDR3 has 13 residues. The chain's CDR3 is CASSLDGAYEQYF. The CDR3, as DNA: TGCGCCAGCAGCTTGGATGGGGCTTACGAGCAGTACTTC.

This clonotype was picked up many times. The CDR3 DNA reads TGTGCCAGCACCACAACGCGGGGAACTGAAGCTTTCTTT. Its translation: CASTTTRGTEAFF. This chain links TRBV5-6 with TRBJ1-1; no definite D call. The CDR3 covers 13 residues. The V and J ends lost 6 bases and 5 bases respectively, with 14 bases between them. Germline CDR1 is SGHDT and CDR2 is YYEEEE.

The chain employs TRBV3-1 and TRBJ2-2, with 9 positions matching TRBD2. The CDR3 is made up of 13 amino acids. Trimming took 7 bases from V and 5 from J; bases not matched to a gene: 2. Germline V gene sequence: CDR1 LGHDT, CDR2 YNNKEL (reference sequence). The DNA of the CDR3 is TGTGCCAGCACCCTAGCGGGAACCGGGGAGCTGTTTTTT. Amino acid sequence: CASTLAGTGELFF.

In this sample, this clonotype turned up many times. The CDR3 DNA is TGTGCCAGCAGCCCGGGGGGGGGGGCGAGCACTGAAGCTTTCTTT. Protein product: CASSPGGGASTEAFF. The chain has TRBV28 and TRBJ1-1; weak D call: TRBD1 (6 bases). The CDR3 consists of 15 residues. CDR1 and CDR2 (germline): MDHEN, SYDVKM. Trimming stripped 6 bases from V and 4 bases from J, with 18 bases between.

This clonotype was detected ten times or more. V is TRBV11-1 and J is TRBJ2-3; no firm D call. The CDR3 loop spans 11 amino acids. Trimming stripped 3 bases from V and 5 bases from J, with 3 bases between. Germline V gene data show CDR1 as SGHAT and CDR2 as FQDESV (reference sequence). The CDR3 loop reads CASSFIDTQYF. As DNA, the CDR3 is TGTGCCAGCAGCTTCATAGATACGCAGTATTTT.

In its sample, this clonotype was seen many times. DNA of the CDR3: TGTGCCAGCAGTGATAGGAGGGTAGCGGGAGTCTACGAGCAGTACTTC. Translated, it gives CASSDRRVAGVYEQYF. The chain joins TRBV6-1 to TRBJ2-7, with 9 positions matching TRBD2. Germline loops: CDR1 MNHNS, CDR2 SASEGT. There are 16 residues in the CDR3. J was trimmed by 3 bases and V by 3 bases; bases with no gene match: 9.

This clonotype was observed at least ten times. CDR3 DNA sequence: TGTGCCAGCAGCTTCAGGGGTTCTGGGGCCAACGTCCTGACTTTC. Residues: CASSFRGSGANVLTF. The chain is built from TRBV12-3 or TRBV12-4 and TRBJ2-6, with a weak D call TRBD1 (6 bases). V lost 6 bases to trimming and J lost 1 base, with 10 bases between them. The CDR3 extends over 15 amino acids.

This clonotype was found many times. The rearrangement links TRBV12-3 or TRBV12-4 to TRBJ2-5, with a possible D match to TRBD2 (7 bases). Trimming stripped 4 bases from V and 5 bases from J, with 14 bases between. The CDR3 is 14 residues long. Written as DNA, the CDR3 is TGTGCCAGCAGTTGGGTAGGGGGGGCCGAGACCCAGTACTTC. Its protein is CASSWVGGAETQYF.

Ten or more counts support this clonotype. The genes are TRBV28 and TRBJ2-1, with a weak D call TRBD2 (6 bases). V lost 5 bases, J lost 4 bases, and 24 bases lay in between. Looked up from germline, CDR1 is MDHEN and CDR2 is SYDVKM. The CDR3 runs 18 residues. The CDR3 sequence: CASSPAALAGPPYNEQFF. Here the CDR3 DNA reads TGTGCCAGCAGTCCGGCGGCTTTGGCGGGACCCCCTTACAATGAGCAGTTCTTC.

This clonotype has ten or more counts. This chain links TRBV6-1 with TRBJ2-7; the D gene is possibly TRBD1 (5 bases). V lost 10 bases and J 5 bases, leaving 27 bases between the germline ends. The CDR3 extends over 16 amino acids. CDR1 is MNHNS, CDR2 SASEGT, per germline. Here the CDR3 DNA reads TGTGCCACCTTACCCTGGGGCAATATGGTTATAGACGAGCAGTACTTC. Translated: CATLPWGNMVIDEQYF.

In nucleotides, the CDR3 is TGTGCCACTAGGGGGTACAATGAGCAGTTCTTC. Protein: CATRGYNEQFF. The chain carries TRBV19 and TRBJ2-1, with a tentative D call TRBD1 (6 bases). The CDR3 runs 11 residues. Germline V gene lookup returns CDR1 LNHDA and CDR2 SQIVND (reference sequence). Trimming took 10 bases from V and 4 from J, leaving 8 bases between them.